This T cell receptor beta chain was documented in a study of PD-1 blockade in classical Hodgkin lymphoma (dated by TCRdb to 2018 to 2021). About the study as a whole: Nivolumab dosing was 3 mg/kg intravenously every 2 weeks, continuing until either disease progression or unacceptable toxicity. To define a peripheral blood immune signature of response to PD-1 blockade in classical Hodgkin lymphoma, the study combined TCR beta sequencing with CyTOF.

What the research found in general, with its limitations: Trial patients with a complete response had baseline diversity similar to that of newly diagnosed patients, while partial responders and progressors had significantly lower diversity. CD4+ but not CD8+ TCR diversity rose significantly by C4D1 (p=0.0027 vs p=0.16), most apparent in complete responders (p=0.02). Lower diversity was seen in patients whose nivolumab began less than 1 year after ASCT, and these patients were left out of later analyses so that immune reconstitution would not confound the results. Newly diagnosed patients were reported to have lower baseline TCR diversity than healthy donors, and relapsed/refractory patients were reported to have lower baseline TCR diversity still. The study covered only a single clinical trial cohort, and the causes of the repertoire differences, possibly disease activity or prior therapy, were still not defined.

The sample's time point label is to be understood as: cycle 4 day 1 (C4D1), after less than seven weeks of nivolumab. All trial patients had relapsed after autologous stem cell transplantation, with cohorts A, B and C differing in prior brentuximab vedotin exposure. A total of about 51 patients with relapsed/refractory classical Hodgkin lymphoma made up the trial cohort, and each patient's best overall response was complete response, partial response or progressive disease. In the multi-cohort phase II CheckMate 205 trial, trial patients received single-agent nivolumab. Best overall response was determined by an independent review committee according to the 2007 International Working Group response criteria. PBMCs from the trial were collected at three points: immediately before nivolumab initiation (C1D1), and during therapy at cycle 2 day 1 and cycle 4 day 1. After peripheral blood was drawn into 8 mL Vacutainer Cell Preparation Tubes, PBMCs were isolated by centrifugation and then cryopreserved.

Genomic DNA was isolated using the Qiagen DNeasy kit from unsorted PBMCs as well as from negatively selected CD4+ and CD8+ fractions. Using primers that anneal to V and J segments, immunoSEQ multiplex PCR amplified the TCR beta CDR3 regions. A synthetic immune receptor repertoire was used to minimize amplification bias, and any residual bias was removed computationally once sequencing was done. The original methods were these. Custom Python scripts were used to quantify repertoire diversity as the Shannon entropy index. The unsorted, CD4+ and CD8+ repertoires were each analyzed separately, with the exception of combined analyses, where CD4+ and CD8+ sequences were merged in silico. A clone counted as expanded when the clone's frequency after treatment rose at least 2-fold relative to C1D1, and clones undetected at baseline were given a pseudocount of 0.5. Singleton clones were defined as clones with 0 or 1 copy at C1D1, and non-singleton clones were defined as clones with 2 or more copies. Clones expanded in unsorted samples were labelled as CD4+, CD8+ or unknown by matching protein sequences in sorted samples from the same patient. Diversity changes from C1D1 to C4D1 were tested in paired samples using Wilcoxon tests. TCRdb re-hosts the immuneACCESS table, in-frame sequences only. Its copies lack some clones; in the studies checked, an unresolved V gene accounts for under half of them, and the cause for the rest is not known. V and J calls and clone size are as listed in that table; D and trimming were resolved from the DNA. Within this sample are around 50,000 clones, with about three quarters of them counted one time only. Jointly, the top ten make up approximately 12% of the sample.

At the junction V is shortened by 5 bases and J by 0 bases; bases outside the gene matches: 14. Reading the germline V gene gives CDR1 MDHEN and CDR2 SYDVKM. The CDR3 covers 18 residues, taking in both the cysteine and the phenylalanine. The entry retains the CDR3 DNA only, 54 bases that are in frame from base 1. Remarks on this clone: Its antigen has not been determined. No base quality values were provided; no much bigger clone lies one nucleotide off.

This receptor was taken from a human donor with classical Hodgkin lymphoma. Recombination linked TRBV28 to TRBJ1-2, and 8 junctional nucleotides match TRBD1. The sequencing used peripheral blood mononuclear cells (PBMCs), collected before the fourth cycle of nivolumab. The CDR3 region: CASSHRTGKGPTNYGYTF. The nucleotide sequence is TGTGCCAGCAGTCACCGGACAGGGAAGGGCCCTACTAACTATGGCTACACCTTC.